What follows are 30 T cell receptor beta chains derived from one specimen sequenced in a study of blood T cell repertoires in COVID-19 (dated by TCRdb to 2018 to 2020). The method behind the library was the immunoSEQ multiplex PCR assay. TCRdb took this table from immuneACCESS and kept in-frame rearrangements with V and J called. Such tables lack part of the clones; where checked against another copy, unresolved V genes explain under half of the gap, and the rest is unexplained. The sample table holds 200,000 to 250,000 clones, of which about 85% were seen once. About a tenth of the sample goes to the ten largest clones. Material: PBMCs or T cells enriched from blood (not recorded which). These receptors were obtained from a man aged 30-40 years who had recovered from COVID-19.

The chain employs TRBV9 and TRBJ2-1; weak D call: TRBD1 (6 bases). The V gene's germline CDR1 is SGDLS and CDR2 YYNGEE. V was shortened by 5 bases and J by 0 bases, with 12 bases between the two germline ends. The CDR3 runs 15 residues. Written as DNA, the CDR3 is TGTGCCAGCAGACAAACAGGGAGCTCCTACAATGAGCAGTTCTTC. It translates to CASRQTGSSYNEQFF.

The chain employs TRBV9 and TRBJ1-3, with D perhaps matching TRBD1 (5 bases). Trimming removed 3 bases at V and 8 bases at J, with 15 bases between. CDR1 SGDLS and CDR2 YYNGEE come from the germline V gene. The CDR3 loop spans 14 amino acids. The CDR3 is CASSASTAGDTIYF. The DNA for the CDR3 is TGTGCCAGCAGCGCGTCGACAGCGGGGGACACCATATATTTT.

This clone occurred a few times. The V gene is TRBV2, the J gene TRBJ2-3; 12 nucleotides align to TRBD2. The CDR3 has 17 residues. CDR1 is SNHLY and CDR2 is FYNNEI in the germline V gene. J lost 2 bases, V lost 2 bases, and 5 bases had no gene match. Here the CDR3 DNA reads TGTGCCAGCAGTGAACTTAGGACTAGCGGGGCCACAGATACGCAGTATTTT. Protein: CASSELRTSGATDTQYF.

This clone was found once. This chain connects TRBV27 to TRBJ2-7; D possibly corresponds to TRBD1 (6 bases). There are 15 residues in the CDR3. Germline CDR1 MNHEY, CDR2 SMNVEV (reference sequence). V was trimmed by 5 bases and J by 4 bases, leaving 18 bases between them. CDR3 nucleotide sequence: TGTGCCAGCAGTCCCTCGTGGCAGGGGAGATACGAGCAGTACTTC. Translation gives CASSPSWQGRYEQYF.

The chain has TRBV19 and TRBJ2-7; 9 bases are shared with TRBD1. The CDR3 contains 15 residues. Germline V gene sequence: CDR1 LNHDA, CDR2 SQIVND (reference sequence). The trim removed 2 bases at V and 1 base at J, leaving 3 bases unmatched. The CDR3 sequence is CASSIRGTGSYEQYF. In DNA, the CDR3 is TGTGCCAGTAGTATAAGGGGGACAGGGTCCTACGAGCAGTACTTC.

This chain joins TRBV5-6 and TRBJ1-3, with D tentatively TRBD1 (5 bases). There are 14 residues in the CDR3. CDR1 and CDR2 from the germline V gene are SGHDT and YYEEEE. V was shortened by 6 bases and J by 2 bases, with 12 bases between the two germline ends. The CDR3, as DNA: TGTGCCAGCACCCGGCGGGGGACTGGAAACACCATATATTTT. This codes for CASTRRGTGNTIYF.

The CDR3 region is CAWSVGGPQYF. In DNA form, the CDR3 reads TGTGCCTGGAGTGTGGGGGGGCCCCAGTACTTC. The chain links TRBV30 to TRBJ2-5, with TRBD2 as a possible D gene (7 bases). V lost 0 bases and J lost 9, with 8 bases in between. The CDR3 contains 11 residues. Germline V gene data show CDR1 as GTSNPN and CDR2 as SVGIG (reference sequence). Full variable domain (remainder filled in from reference TRBV30 and TRBJ2-5): SQTIHQWPATLVQPVGSPLSLECTVEGTSNPNLYWYRQAAGRGLQLLFYSVGIGQISSEVPQNLSASRPQDRQFILSSKKLLLSDSGFYLCAWSVGGPQYFGPGTRLLVL.

The chain employs TRBV10-2 and TRBJ2-1, with 9 bases matching TRBD2. Trimming cost V 10 bases and J 10 bases; bases outside gene matches: 11. The CDR3 spans 13 residues. From germline, CDR1 is WSHSY and CDR2 SAAADI. The CDR3 loop reads CAIRLAVDREQFF. CDR3 nucleotides: TGCGCCATTCGACTAGCGGTCGACAGGGAGCAGTTCTTC.

The V call is TRBV2, the J call TRBJ1-5, with TRBD1 matching over 9 bases. Germline loops: CDR1 SNHLY, CDR2 FYNNEI. The CDR3 contains 14 residues. Trimming at V came to 7 bases and at J to 6 bases, leaving 7 bases not matched to a gene. This CDR3 is CASTRTGVVQPQHF. CDR3 DNA: TGTGCCAGCACCCGGACAGGGGTTGTTCAGCCCCAGCATTTT.

The V call is TRBV30, the J call TRBJ2-2; D is ambiguous. V lost 0 bases, J lost 1 base, and 9 bases lay in between. The CDR3 has 15 amino acids. From germline, CDR1 is GTSNPN and CDR2 SVGIG (reference sequence). This chain's CDR3 is CAWSVRALNTGELFF. The CDR3 nucleotides read TGTGCCTGGAGTGTACGAGCCCTGAACACCGGGGAGCTGTTTTTT.

V is TRBV7-3 and J is TRBJ2-5; TRBD1 agrees at 7 bases. The CDR3 length is 15 residues. The V segment lost 0 bases and the J segment 5 bases; nucleotides outside the gene matches: 6. Germline CDR1 SGHTA, CDR2 FQGTGA. In DNA form, the CDR3 reads TGTGCCAGCAGCTTAACAGCAGGGGGTTTGGAGACCCAGTACTTC. Translating it yields CASSLTAGGLETQYF.

This clone has more than one count but fewer than ten. The genes are TRBV4-3 and TRBJ2-2; 10 bases line up with TRBD1. Germline CDR1 reads LGHNA; CDR2 reads YSLEER. This CDR3 spans 15 amino acids. Trimming cost V 2 bases and J 7 bases; bases outside gene matches: 4. The CDR3, as DNA: TGCGCCAGCAGCCAATTGGACAGGGGGGTCGGGGAGCTGTTTTTT. As protein: CASSQLDRGVGELFF.

The chain carries TRBV7-9 and TRBJ1-3; D is undetermined. Between the trimmed V and J ends, which lost 3 bases and 0 bases, there was a span of 6 bases. Germline CDR1 and CDR2: SEHNR and FQNEAQ (reference sequence). CDR3 length equals 14 residues. The CDR3 DNA sequence: TGTGCCAGCAGCTTGGAGAGCTCTGGAAACACCATATATTTT. The encoded protein is CASSLESSGNTIYF.

The sample holds many counts of this clone. The genes are TRBV4-3 and TRBJ2-1; TRBD1 is a possible D gene (6 bases). V was clipped by 5 bases and J by 2 bases, with 16 bases between them. The CDR3 loop spans 16 amino acids. From germline, CDR1 is LGHNA and CDR2 YSLEER. The CDR3 reads CASSDTWTDPYNEQFF. CDR3 bases: TGCGCCAGCAGCGATACCTGGACAGACCCCTACAATGAGCAGTTCTTC.

This chain joins TRBV2 and TRBJ1-5, with D maybe TRBD1 (5 bases). The germline V gene encodes CDR1 SNHLY and CDR2 FYNNEI. There are 13 residues in the CDR3. V was cut by 3 bases and J by 5 bases, with 8 bases left in between. This CDR3 reads CASSETTDQPQHF. The CDR3 DNA follows: TGTGCCAGCAGTGAGACGACAGATCAGCCCCAGCATTTT. The variable domain in full, completed from reference TRBV2 and TRBJ1-5, reads EPEVTQTPSHQVTQMGQEVILRCVPISNHLYFYWYRQILGQKVEFLVSFYNNEISEKSEIFDDQFSVERPDGSNFTLKIRSTKLEDSAMYFCASSETTDQPQHFGDGTRLSIL.

This chain connects TRBV5-4 to TRBJ1-1; 7 positions agree with TRBD1. This CDR3 has 14 residues. Trimming cost V 3 bases and J 1 base; bases outside gene matches: 3. Germline lookup yields CDR1 SGHNT and CDR2 YYREEE (reference sequence). DNA for the CDR3: TGTGCCAGCAGCTACAGGGGCCGGAACACTGAAGCTTTCTTT. It specifies CASSYRGRNTEAFF.

This sequence joins TRBV12-3 or TRBV12-4 and TRBJ2-1; 7 nucleotides match TRBD2. CDR3 length: 13 residues. Trimming took 4 bases from V and 5 from J; bases not matched to a gene: 2. CDR3 loop: CASSSGTNNEQFF. The CDR3 region has the DNA TGTGCCAGCAGTTCCGGGACTAACAATGAGCAGTTCTTC.

The gene calls are TRBV11-2 and TRBJ1-3; D remains unclear. Trimming cost V 5 bases and J 4 bases, with 15 bases left between them. Per the germline V gene, CDR1 is SGHAT and CDR2 is FQNNGV. The CDR3 is 15 amino acids. Here the CDR3 reads CASSQVPAPGNTIYF. CDR3 bases: TGTGCCAGCAGCCAGGTGCCCGCGCCGGGAAACACCATATATTTT.

The chain has TRBV5-1 and TRBJ2-3; 12 bases line up with TRBD2. Germline V gives CDR1 SGHRS, CDR2 YFSETQ. Trimming cost V 4 bases and J 0 bases; bases outside gene matches: 12. The CDR3 sequence is 19 residues long. As DNA, the CDR3 is TGCGCCAGCAGCCGGGGACTAGCGGGTACCGGGACTAGCACAGATACGCAGTATTTT. Protein sequence: CASSRGLAGTGTSTDTQYF.

V and J are TRBV29-1 and TRBJ2-1; 14 positions match TRBD2. CDR1 SQVTM and CDR2 ANQGSEA come from the germline V gene. V lost 7 bases to trimming and J lost 6 bases; unmatched junction nucleotides: 14. The CDR3 totals 17 residues. CDR3 sequence: CSGGEAVGTSGSNEQFF. The CDR3 DNA sequence: TGCAGCGGGGGTGAGGCGGTCGGGACTAGCGGGAGCAATGAGCAGTTCTTC.

The chain couples TRBV10-2 to TRBJ1-5; D remains ambiguous. Germline CDR1 WSHSY, CDR2 SAAADI. Trimming removed 0 bases from V and 0 bases from J, with 3 bases in between. This CDR3 contains 14 residues. CDR3 nucleotides: TGCGCCAGCAGTGAGTCTTATAGCAATCAGCCCCAGCATTTT. It specifies CASSESYSNQPQHF.

This rearrangement joins TRBV9 to TRBJ1-2; TRBD1 matches at 11 bases. Germline CDR1 reads SGDLS; CDR2 reads YYNGEE. The trim removed 4 bases at V and 4 bases at J, leaving 6 bases unmatched. This CDR3 has 15 residues. CDR3 amino acids: CASSPGQGAGYGYTF. The CDR3 bases are TGTGCCAGCAGCCCCGGACAGGGGGCGGGCTATGGCTACACCTTC. The variable domain in full, completed from reference TRBV9 and TRBJ1-2, reads DSGVTQTPKHLITATGQRVTLRCSPRSGDLSVYWYQQSLDQGLQFLIQYYNGEERAKGNILERFSAQQFPDLHSELNLSSLELGDSALYFCASSPGQGAGYGYTFGSGTRLTVV.

This clone showed up just once. The chain carries TRBV11-3 and TRBJ2-3, with a possible D match to TRBD1 (5 bases). From germline, CDR1 is SGHNT and CDR2 YENEEA. V was shortened by 0 bases and J by 3 bases, with 25 bases between the two germline ends. The CDR3 is made up of 20 amino acids. The CDR3 DNA reads as TGTGCCAGCAGCTTAGAATCAGGGCGCACACGATTCAAAGGGACAGATACGCAGTATTTT. Its translation: CASSLESGRTRFKGTDTQYF.

The rearrangement joins TRBV28 to TRBJ1-5, with D unclear. The V end was cut by 1 base, the J end by 0 bases, with 4 bases between. CDR1 and CDR2 from the germline V gene are MDHEN and SYDVKM. The length of the CDR3 is 14 residues. CDR3 DNA: TGTGCCAGCAGTTTATTTCATAGCAATCAGCCCCAGCATTTT. It specifies CASSLFHSNQPQHF.

The V gene is TRBV21-1, the J gene TRBJ2-4; the table assigns TRBD1, which was not confirmed against the DNA. TRBV21-1 is a pseudogene locus. The CDR3 totals 19 residues. CDR3 sequence: CASSTTGGLLGWAKNIQYF. CDR3 nucleotide sequence: TGTGCCAGCAGCACCACAGGGGGTTTATTGGGGTGGGCCAAAAACATTCAGTACTTC.

The chain combines TRBV4-2 with TRBJ2-1; TRBD2 matches 11 bases. The length of the CDR3 is 19 residues. Germline assignment: CDR1 LGHNA and CDR2 YNFKEQ. V was pared by 4 bases and J by 4 bases, with 15 bases of the junction left unmatched. CDR3 in amino acids: CASSPDIQLAGGGYNEQFF. DNA for the CDR3: TGTGCCAGCAGCCCTGATATCCAGCTAGCGGGAGGCGGGTACAATGAGCAGTTCTTC.

CDR3 sequence: CATSDPTSGYYNEQFF. In nucleotides, the CDR3 is TGTGCCACCAGTGACCCGACTAGCGGCTACTACAATGAGCAGTTCTTC. This sequence joins TRBV24-1 and TRBJ2-1; TRBD2 aligns across 9 bases. CDR1 KGHDR and CDR2 SFDVKD come from the germline V gene. The CDR3 sequence is 16 residues long. V was pared by 4 bases and J by 3 bases, with 6 bases of the junction left unmatched.

The chain carries TRBV10-2 and TRBJ2-3; 9 bases line up with TRBD1. The CDR3 is 15 amino acids. After removal of 6 bases from V and 0 bases from J, the junction contained 4 bases not matched to a gene. Germline-derived CDR1 and CDR2 are WSHSY and SAAADI. The CDR3 region is CASSQQGASTDTQYF. The CDR3 DNA reads TGCGCCAGCAGCCAACAGGGGGCCAGCACAGATACGCAGTATTTT.

This rearrangement joins TRBV28 to TRBJ2-1; D ambiguous. In germline, CDR1 is MDHEN, CDR2 SYDVKM. V lost 7 bases, J lost 7 bases, and 14 bases lay in between. CDR3 length: 13 residues. CDR3 protein: CASMVGNANEQFF. The CDR3 region has the DNA TGTGCCAGCATGGTCGGTAACGCGAATGAGCAGTTCTTC.

The chain uses TRBV19 and TRBJ2-1, with 7 bases identical to TRBD2. This CDR3 is built from 11 residues. Per the germline V gene, CDR1 is LNHDA and CDR2 is SQIVND (reference sequence). V was pared by 4 bases and J by 9 bases, with 0 bases of the junction left unmatched. CDR3 amino acids: CASSRGGEQFF. The CDR3 DNA is TGTGCCAGTAGTAGGGGGGGTGAGCAGTTCTTC. The full variable domain, rest sourced from reference TRBV19 and TRBJ2-1, is DGGITQSPKYLFRKEGQNVTLSCEQNLNHDAMYWYRQDPGQGLRLIYYSQIVNDFQKGDIAEGYSVSREKKESFPLTVTSAQKNPTAFYLCASSRGGEQFFGPGTRLTVL.